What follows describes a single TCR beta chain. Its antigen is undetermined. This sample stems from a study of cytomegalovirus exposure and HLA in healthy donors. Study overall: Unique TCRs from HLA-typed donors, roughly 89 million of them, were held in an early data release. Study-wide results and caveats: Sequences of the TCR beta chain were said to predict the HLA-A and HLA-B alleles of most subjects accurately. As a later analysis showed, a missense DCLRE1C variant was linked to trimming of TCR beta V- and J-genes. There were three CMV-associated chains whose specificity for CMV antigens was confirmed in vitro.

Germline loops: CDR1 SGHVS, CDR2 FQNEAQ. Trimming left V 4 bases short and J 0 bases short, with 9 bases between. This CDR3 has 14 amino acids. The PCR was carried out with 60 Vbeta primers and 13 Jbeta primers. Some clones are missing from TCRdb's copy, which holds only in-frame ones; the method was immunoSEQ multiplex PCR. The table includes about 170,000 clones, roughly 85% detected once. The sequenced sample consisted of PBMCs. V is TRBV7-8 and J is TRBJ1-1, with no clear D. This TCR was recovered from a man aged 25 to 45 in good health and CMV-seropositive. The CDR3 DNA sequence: TGTGCCAGCAGCTACACGGGAGTGAACACTGAAGCTTTCTTT. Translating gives CASSYTGVNTEAFF.